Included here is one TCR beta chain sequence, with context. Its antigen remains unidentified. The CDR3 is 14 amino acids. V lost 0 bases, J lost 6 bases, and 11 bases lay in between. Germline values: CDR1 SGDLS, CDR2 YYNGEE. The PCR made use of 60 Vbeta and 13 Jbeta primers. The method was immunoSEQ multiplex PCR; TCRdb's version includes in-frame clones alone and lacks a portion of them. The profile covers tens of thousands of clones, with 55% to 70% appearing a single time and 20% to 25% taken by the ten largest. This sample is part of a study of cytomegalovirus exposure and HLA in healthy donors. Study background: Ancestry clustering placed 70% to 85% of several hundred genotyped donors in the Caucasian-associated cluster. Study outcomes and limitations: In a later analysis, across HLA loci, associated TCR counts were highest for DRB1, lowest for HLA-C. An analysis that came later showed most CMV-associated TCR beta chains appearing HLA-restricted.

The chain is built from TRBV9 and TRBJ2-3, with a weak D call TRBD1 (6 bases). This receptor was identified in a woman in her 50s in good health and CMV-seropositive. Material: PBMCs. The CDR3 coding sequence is TGTGCCAGCAGCGTAGGGGGGACATCGGATACGCAGTATTTT. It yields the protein CASSVGGTSDTQYF.